This T cell receptor (beta chain) was retrieved from a study of blood T cell repertoires in COVID-19. As for the study in general: The analysed material was cDNA or gDNA that came from T cells, B-cell-depleted T cells, or PBMCs.

Sequenced by immunoSEQ multiplex PCR; TCRdb stores in-frame clones only, minus some. This table holds roughly 200,000 clones, 82% found once. Losses at the gene ends were 0 bases for V and 0 bases for J; bases not matched to a gene: 5. Germline lookup yields CDR1 SGHAT and CDR2 FQNNGV. This CDR3 is built from 18 residues. The chain couples TRBV11-2 to TRBJ2-5, with TRBD2 matching 12 bases. What was sequenced was peripheral blood. The TCR originated in a woman aged 55 to 70 with COVID-19, enrolled during active disease. The CDR3 sequence is CASSLDGRLAGDQETQYF. The CDR3 region has the DNA TGTGCCAGCAGCTTAGATGGCCGACTAGCGGGAGACCAAGAGACCCAGTACTTC.